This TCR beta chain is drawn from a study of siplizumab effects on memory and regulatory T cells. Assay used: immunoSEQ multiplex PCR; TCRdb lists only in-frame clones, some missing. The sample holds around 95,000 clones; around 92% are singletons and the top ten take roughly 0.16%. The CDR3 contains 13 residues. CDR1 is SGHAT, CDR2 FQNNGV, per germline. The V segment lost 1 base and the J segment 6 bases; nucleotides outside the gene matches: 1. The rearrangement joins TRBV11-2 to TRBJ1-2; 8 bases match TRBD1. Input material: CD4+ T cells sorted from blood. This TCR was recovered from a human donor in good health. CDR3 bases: TGTGCCAGCAGCTTAGCAGGGGGCAATGGCTACACCTTC. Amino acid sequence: CASSLAGGNGYTF.